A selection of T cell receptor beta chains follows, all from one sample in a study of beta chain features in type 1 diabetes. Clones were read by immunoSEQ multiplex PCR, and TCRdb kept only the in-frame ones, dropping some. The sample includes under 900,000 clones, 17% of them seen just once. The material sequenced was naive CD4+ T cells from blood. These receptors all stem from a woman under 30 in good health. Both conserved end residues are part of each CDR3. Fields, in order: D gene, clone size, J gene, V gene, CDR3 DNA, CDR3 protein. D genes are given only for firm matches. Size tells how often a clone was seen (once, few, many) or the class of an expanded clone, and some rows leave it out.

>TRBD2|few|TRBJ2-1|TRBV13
TGTGCCAGCAGCTTACTAGCGGGATTCGTAACCCCCGATGAGCAGTTCTTC
CASSLLAGFVTPDEQFF
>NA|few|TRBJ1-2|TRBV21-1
TGTGCCATGCCCTTGGGCATTGCTAACTATGGCTACACCTTC
CAMPLGIANYGYTF
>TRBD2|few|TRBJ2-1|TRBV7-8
TGTGCCAGCAGCAAAACTAGCGGGACCTCCTACAATGAGCAGTTCTTC
CASSKTSGTSYNEQFF
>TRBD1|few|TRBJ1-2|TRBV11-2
TGTGCCAGCAGTACCCGGGACAGCCCAAGGTGGGGCTATGGCTACACCTTC
CASSTRDSPRWGYGYTF
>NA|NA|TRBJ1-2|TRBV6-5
TGTGCCAGCAGTACCCGAGGGGGAGCTAACTATGGCTACACCTTC
CASSTRGGANYGYTF
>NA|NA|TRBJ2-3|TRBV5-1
TGCGCCAGCAGCGACCGGACCGCACCGGATACGCAGTATTTT
CASSDRTAPDTQYF
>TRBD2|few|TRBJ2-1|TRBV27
TGTGCCAGCAGTCTAAGACTAGCGGGAGGGTATGAGCAGTTCTTC
CASSLRLAGGYEQFF
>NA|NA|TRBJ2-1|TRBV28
TGTGCCAGCAGTTTATCAGTAGGCGGGGGCGCCGCCTACAATGAGCAGTTCTTC
CASSLSVGGGAAYNEQFF
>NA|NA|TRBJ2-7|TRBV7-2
TGTGCCAGCAGCCCGGTGGGGGTTTCCTACGAGCAGTACTTC
CASSPVGVSYEQYF
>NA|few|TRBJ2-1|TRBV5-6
TGTGCCAGCAGGACTAGGACGGGTAGTGAGCAGTTCTTC
CASRTRTGSEQFF
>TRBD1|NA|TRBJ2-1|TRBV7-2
TGTGCCAGCAGACTGACCGGGACAGCAAAGCAGTTCTTC
CASRLTGTAKQFF
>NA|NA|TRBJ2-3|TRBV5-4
TGTGCCAGCAGCCTAGGGGCCACGCAGTATTTT
CASSLGATQYF
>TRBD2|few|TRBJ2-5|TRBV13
TGTGCCAGCAGCTTCATAGCGGGATTAAGATACTTC
CASSFIAGLRYF
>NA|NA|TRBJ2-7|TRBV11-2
TGTGCCAGCAGTCACAGCTTGACGGGGACCTACTACGAGCAGTACTTC
CASSHSLTGTYYEQYF
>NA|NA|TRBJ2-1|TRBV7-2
TGTGCCAGCAGCCCACAGCTAGTGCAGTTCTTC
CASSPQLVQFF
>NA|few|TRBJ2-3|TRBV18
TGTGCCAGCTCTCCATTCGTCGAGGATACGCAGTATTTT
CASSPFVEDTQYF
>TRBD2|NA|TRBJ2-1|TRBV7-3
TGTGCCAGCAGCTTCGCGGGGGTCTCCTACAATGAGCAGTTCTTC
CASSFAGVSYNEQFF
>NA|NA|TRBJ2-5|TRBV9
TGTGCCAGCAGCGCCGAGACAGGCCAAGAGACCCAGTACTTC
CASSAETGQETQYF
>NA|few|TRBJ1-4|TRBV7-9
TGTGCCAGCAGCCGCGGGAGTGGGACCGATGAAAAACTGTTTTTT
CASSRGSGTDEKLFF
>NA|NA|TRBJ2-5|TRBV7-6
TGTGCCAGCAGCCCACGCGGGGAAGAGACCCAGTACTTC
CASSPRGEETQYF
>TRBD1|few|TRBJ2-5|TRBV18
TGTGCCAGCTCACTGACAGGGGGCGAGACCCAGTACTTC
CASSLTGGETQYF
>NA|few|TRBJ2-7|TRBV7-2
TGTGCCAGCAGCCGAAGCGGAGGAGGGAACGAGCAGTACTTC
CASSRSGGGNEQYF
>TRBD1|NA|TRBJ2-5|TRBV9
TGTGCCAGCAGCTCCGGGGTGACAGGGAACCAAGAGACCCAGTACTTC
CASSSGVTGNQETQYF
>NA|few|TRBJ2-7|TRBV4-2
TGTGCCAGCAGCCAAGATAGGACCGGGGGATTCTACGAGCAGTACTTC
CASSQDRTGGFYEQYF
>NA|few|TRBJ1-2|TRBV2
TGTGCCAGCAGTGAGGGGATTTATGGCTACACCTTC
CASSEGIYGYTF
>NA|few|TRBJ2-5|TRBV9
TGTGCCAGCAGCGTATCCTCAGGGACCCAAGAGACCCAGTACTTC
CASSVSSGTQETQYF
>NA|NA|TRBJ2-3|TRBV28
TGTGCCAGCAGTTTATATCTCGGAGATACGCAGTATTTT
CASSLYLGDTQYF
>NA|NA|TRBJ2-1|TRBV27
TGTGCCAGCAGTTTGGGACCAAACCGGTCGCAGTTCTTC
CASSLGPNRSQFF
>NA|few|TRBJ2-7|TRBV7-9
TGTGCCAGCAGCTCAGTAATAACAGGATCCCTCTCCTACGAGCAGTACTTC
CASSSVITGSLSYEQYF
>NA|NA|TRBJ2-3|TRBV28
TGTGCCAGCAGTTTAAAGTGGATCACAGATACGCAGTATTTT
CASSLKWITDTQYF
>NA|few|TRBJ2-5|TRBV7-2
TGTGCCAGCAGCCTGGGACGGGCCCAAGAGACCCAGTACTTC
CASSLGRAQETQYF
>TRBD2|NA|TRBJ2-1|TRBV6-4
TGTGCCAGCAGTGTGCGGGAGGTTCCAACTTACAATGAGCAGTTCTTC
CASSVREVPTYNEQFF